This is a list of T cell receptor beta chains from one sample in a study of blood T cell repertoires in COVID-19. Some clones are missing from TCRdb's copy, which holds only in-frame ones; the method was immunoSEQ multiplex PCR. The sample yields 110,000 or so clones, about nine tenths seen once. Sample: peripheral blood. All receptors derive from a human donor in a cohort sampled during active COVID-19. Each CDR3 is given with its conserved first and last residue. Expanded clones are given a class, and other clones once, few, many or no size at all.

CASSSRQIYGYTF | - | TRBJ1-2 | 13 | TRBV11-3
CASSIINYGYTF | - | TRBJ1-2 | 12 | TRBV19
CASSPGLASDTQYF | - | TRBJ2-3 | 14 | TRBV5-4
CASSLADISGELFF | - | TRBJ2-2 | 14 | TRBV5-6
CASSRTERVKGFSMNLPQHF | few | TRBJ1-5 | 20 | TRBV18
CASSLTGAGFLDEQYF | - | TRBJ2-7 | 16 | TRBV5-1
CASSSGGGYGYTF | - | TRBJ1-2 | 13 | TRBV19
CASNIVGSSYNEQFF | - | TRBJ2-1 | 15 | TRBV2
CSANGQYGYTF | - | TRBJ1-2 | 11 | TRBV20-1
CASSARDRGLGSPLHF | - | TRBJ1-6 | 16 | TRBV6-1
CASSLAGLANEQYF | - | TRBJ2-7 | 14 | TRBV5-1
CASSAERAVETQYF | - | TRBJ2-5 | 14 | TRBV2
CASSLLRDSSYEQYF | - | TRBJ2-7 | 15 | TRBV11-3
CASSLEPAPREQYF | - | TRBJ2-7 | 14 | TRBV11-3
CASSPRGQPTPLHF | - | TRBJ1-6 | 14 | TRBV6-2/TRBV6-3
CASSPLRTSGTVYGYTF | few | TRBJ1-2 | 17 | TRBV3-1/TRBV3-2
CASSFGTGGPSNYGYTF | - | TRBJ1-2 | 17 | TRBV5-8
CASKPYTDAGASPLHF | - | TRBJ1-6 | 16 | TRBV5-1
CASSLARLAGGRNEQYF | - | TRBJ2-7 | 17 | TRBV7-2
CASSSRAGINTEAFF | - | TRBJ1-1 | 15 | TRBV6-6
CASGTLGDLRCEQYF | - | TRBJ2-7 | 15 | TRBV12-5
CASSQQGANDEQFF | - | TRBJ2-1 | 14 | TRBV19
CASSSPRQGANTGELFF | - | TRBJ2-2 | 17 | TRBV19
CAWSPQGNQPQHF | - | TRBJ1-5 | 13 | TRBV30